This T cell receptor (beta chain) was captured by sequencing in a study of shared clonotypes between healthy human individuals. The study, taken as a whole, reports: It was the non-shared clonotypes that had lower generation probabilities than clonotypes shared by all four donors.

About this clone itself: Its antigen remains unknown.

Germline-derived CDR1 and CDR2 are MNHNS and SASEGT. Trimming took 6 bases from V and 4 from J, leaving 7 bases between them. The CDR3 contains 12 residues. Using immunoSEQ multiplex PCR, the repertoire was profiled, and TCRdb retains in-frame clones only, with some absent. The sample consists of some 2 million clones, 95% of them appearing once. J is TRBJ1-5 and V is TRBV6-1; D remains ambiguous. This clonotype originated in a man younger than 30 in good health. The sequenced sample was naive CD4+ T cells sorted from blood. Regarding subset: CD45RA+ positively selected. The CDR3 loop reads CASRRENQPQHF. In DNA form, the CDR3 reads TGTGCCAGCAGGAGAGAAAATCAGCCCCAGCATTTT.